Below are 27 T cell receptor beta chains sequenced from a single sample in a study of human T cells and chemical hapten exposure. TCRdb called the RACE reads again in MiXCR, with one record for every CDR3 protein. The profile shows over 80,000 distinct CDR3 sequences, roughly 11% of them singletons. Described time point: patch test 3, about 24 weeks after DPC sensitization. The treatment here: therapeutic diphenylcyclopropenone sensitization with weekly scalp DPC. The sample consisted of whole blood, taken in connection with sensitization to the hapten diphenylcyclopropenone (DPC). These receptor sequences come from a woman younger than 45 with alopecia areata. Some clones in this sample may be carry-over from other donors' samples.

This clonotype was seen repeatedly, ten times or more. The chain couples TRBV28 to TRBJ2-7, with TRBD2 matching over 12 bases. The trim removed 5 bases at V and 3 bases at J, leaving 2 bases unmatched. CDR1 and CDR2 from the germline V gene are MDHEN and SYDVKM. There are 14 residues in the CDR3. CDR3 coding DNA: TGTGCCAGCAGTCCGACTAGCGGGGGCTACGAGCAGTACGTC. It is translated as CASSPTSGGYEQYV.

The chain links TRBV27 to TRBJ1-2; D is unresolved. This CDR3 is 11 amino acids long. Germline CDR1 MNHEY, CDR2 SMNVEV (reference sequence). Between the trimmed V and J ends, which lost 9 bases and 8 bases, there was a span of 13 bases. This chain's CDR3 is CARRVTCGYTF. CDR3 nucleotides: TGTGCCAGGAGGGTAACCTGCGGCTACACCTTC.

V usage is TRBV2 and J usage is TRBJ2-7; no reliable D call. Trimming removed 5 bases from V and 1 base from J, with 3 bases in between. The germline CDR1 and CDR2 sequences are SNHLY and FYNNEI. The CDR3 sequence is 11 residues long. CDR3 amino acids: CASSFSYEQYV. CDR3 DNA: TGTGCCAGCAGTTTTTCCTACGAGCAGTACGTC.

CDR3 coding DNA: TGCAGTGCTAGAGTGGAGAGCTCCTATAATTCACCCCTCCACTTT. Translating it yields CSARVESSYNSPLHF. The chain uses TRBV20-1 and TRBJ1-6; D ambiguous. This CDR3 spans 15 amino acids. V lost 1 base, J lost 0 bases, and 7 bases lay in between. Germline CDR1 reads DFQATT; CDR2 reads SNEGSKA (reference sequence).

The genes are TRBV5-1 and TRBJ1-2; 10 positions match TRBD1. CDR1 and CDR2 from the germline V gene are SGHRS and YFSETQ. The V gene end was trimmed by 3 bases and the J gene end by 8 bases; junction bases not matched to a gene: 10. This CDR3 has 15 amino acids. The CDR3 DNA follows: TGCGCCAGCAGCTCAGGAAAATGGGACAGGGGCGGCTACACCTTC. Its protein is CASSSGKWDRGGYTF.

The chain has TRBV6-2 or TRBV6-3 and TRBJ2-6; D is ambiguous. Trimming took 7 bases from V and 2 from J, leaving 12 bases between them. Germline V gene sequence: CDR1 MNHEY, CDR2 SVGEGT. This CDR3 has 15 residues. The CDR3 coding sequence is TGTGCCAGCACGAATAAGGTGACTGGGGCCAACGTCCTGACTTTC. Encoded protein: CASTNKVTGANVLTF.

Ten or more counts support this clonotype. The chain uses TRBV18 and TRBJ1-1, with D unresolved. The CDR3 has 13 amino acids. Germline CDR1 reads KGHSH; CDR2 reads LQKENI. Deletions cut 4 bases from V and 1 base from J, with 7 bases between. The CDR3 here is CASSLSKNTEAFF. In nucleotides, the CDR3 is TGTGCCAGCTCACTAAGCAAGAACACTGAAGCTTTCTTT.

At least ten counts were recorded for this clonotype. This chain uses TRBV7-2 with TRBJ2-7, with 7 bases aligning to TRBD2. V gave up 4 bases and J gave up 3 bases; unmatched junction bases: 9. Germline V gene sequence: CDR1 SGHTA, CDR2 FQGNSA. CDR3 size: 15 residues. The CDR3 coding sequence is TGTGCCAGCAGCTCCTTTAGCGGGTCAGTCTACGAGCAGTACTTC. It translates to CASSSFSGSVYEQYF.

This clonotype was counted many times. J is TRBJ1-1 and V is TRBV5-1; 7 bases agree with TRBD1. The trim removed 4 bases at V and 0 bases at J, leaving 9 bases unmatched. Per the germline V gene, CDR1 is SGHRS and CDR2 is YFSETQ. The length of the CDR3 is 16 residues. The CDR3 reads CASSKGGANVNTEAFF. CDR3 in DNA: TGCGCCAGCAGCAAAGGGGGCGCCAACGTGAACACTGAAGCTTTCTTT.

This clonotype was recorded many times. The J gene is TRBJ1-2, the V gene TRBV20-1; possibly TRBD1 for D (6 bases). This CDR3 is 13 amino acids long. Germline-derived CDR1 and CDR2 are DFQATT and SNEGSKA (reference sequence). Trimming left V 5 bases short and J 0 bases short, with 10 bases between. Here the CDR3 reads CSASDSTNYGYTF. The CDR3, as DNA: TGCAGTGCTTCGGACAGTACTAACTATGGCTACACCTTC.

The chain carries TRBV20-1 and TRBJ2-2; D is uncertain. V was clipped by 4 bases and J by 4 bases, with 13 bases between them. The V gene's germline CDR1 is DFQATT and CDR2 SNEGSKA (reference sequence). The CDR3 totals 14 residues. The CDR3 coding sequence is TGCAGTGCTAAGCCTCTCTCGAGCACCGGGGAGCTGTTTTTT. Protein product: CSAKPLSSTGELFF.

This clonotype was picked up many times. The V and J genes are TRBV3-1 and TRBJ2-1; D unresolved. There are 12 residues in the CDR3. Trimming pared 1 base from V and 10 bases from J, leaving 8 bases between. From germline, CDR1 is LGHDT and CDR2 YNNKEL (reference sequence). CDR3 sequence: CASSQAAREQFF. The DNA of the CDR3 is TGTGCCAGCAGCCAAGCCGCAAGGGAGCAGTTCTTC.

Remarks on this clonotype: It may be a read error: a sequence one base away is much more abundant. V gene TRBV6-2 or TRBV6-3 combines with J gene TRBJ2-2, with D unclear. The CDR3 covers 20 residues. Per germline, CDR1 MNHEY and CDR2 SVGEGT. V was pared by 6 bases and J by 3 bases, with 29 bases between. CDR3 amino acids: CASSTLGRLYTDPYTGELFF. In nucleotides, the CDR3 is TGTGCCAGCAGCACCTTAGGAAGATTATACACCGATCCGTACACCGGGGAGCTGTTTTTT.

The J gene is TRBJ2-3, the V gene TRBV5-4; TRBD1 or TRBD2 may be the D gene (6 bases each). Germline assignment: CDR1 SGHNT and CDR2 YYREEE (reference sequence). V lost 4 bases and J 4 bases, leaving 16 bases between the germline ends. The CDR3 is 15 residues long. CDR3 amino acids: CASSPPGASADTQYF. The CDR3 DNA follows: TGTGCCAGCAGCCCCCCGGGGGCTTCTGCAGATACGCAGTATTTT. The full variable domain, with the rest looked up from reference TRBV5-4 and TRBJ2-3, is ETGVTQSPTHLIKTRGQQVTLRCSSQSGHNTVSWYQQALGQGPQFIFQYYREEENGRGNFPPRFSGLQFPNYSSELNVNALELDDSALYLCASSPPGASADTQYFGPGTRLTVL.

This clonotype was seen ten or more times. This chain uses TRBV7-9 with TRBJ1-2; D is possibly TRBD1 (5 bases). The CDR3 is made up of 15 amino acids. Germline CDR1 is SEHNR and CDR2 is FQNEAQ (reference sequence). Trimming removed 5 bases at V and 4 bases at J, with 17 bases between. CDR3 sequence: CASSGDGGLSYGYTF. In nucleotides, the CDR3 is TGTGCCAGCAGCGGGGACGGGGGACTGTCCTATGGCTACACCTTC. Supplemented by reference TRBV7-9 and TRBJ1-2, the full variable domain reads DTGVSQNPRHKITKRGQNVTFRCDPISEHNRLYWYRQTLGQGPEFLTYFQNEAQLEKSRLLSDRFSAERPKGSFSTLEIQRTEQGDSAMYLCASSGDGGLSYGYTFGSGTRLTVV.

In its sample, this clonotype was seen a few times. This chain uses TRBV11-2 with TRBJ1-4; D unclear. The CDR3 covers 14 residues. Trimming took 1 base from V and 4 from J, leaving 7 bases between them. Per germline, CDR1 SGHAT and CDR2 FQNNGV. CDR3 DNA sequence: TGTGCCAGCAGCTTAGGGGCTAGTAATGAAAAACTGTTTTTT. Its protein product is CASSLGASNEKLFF.

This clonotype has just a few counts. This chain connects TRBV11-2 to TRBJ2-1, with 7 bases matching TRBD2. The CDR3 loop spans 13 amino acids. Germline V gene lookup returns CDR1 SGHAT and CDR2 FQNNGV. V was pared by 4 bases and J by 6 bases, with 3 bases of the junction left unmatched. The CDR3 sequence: CASSSPGGNEQFF. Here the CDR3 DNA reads TGTGCCAGCAGCTCCCCGGGAGGCAATGAGCAGTTCTTC.

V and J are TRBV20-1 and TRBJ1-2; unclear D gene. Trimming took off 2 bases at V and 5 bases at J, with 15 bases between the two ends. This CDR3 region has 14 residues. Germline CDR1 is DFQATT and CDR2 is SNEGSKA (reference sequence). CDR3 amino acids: CSARTTGALYGYTF. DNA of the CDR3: TGCAGTGCTAGAACCACCGGCGCGCTATATGGCTACACCTTC.

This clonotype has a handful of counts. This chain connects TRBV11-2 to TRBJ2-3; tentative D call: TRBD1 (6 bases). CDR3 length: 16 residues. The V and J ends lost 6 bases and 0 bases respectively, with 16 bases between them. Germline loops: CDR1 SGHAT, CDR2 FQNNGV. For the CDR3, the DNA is TGTGCCAGCAGATTAAAATTACAGGGTAGCACAGATACGCAGTATTTT. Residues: CASRLKLQGSTDTQYF.

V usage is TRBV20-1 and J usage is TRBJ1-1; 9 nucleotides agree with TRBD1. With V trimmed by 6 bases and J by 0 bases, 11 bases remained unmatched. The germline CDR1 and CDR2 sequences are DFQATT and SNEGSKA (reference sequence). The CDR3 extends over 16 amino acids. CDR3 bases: TGCAGTGCCTCTACAGGGGGCCCTCCAATGAACACTGAAGCTTTCTTT. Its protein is CSASTGGPPMNTEAFF.

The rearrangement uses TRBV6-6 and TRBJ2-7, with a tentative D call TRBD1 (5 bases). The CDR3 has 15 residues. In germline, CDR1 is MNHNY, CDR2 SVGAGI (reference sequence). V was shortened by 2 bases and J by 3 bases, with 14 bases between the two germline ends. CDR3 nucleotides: TGTGCCAGCAGTTACGCAGGGCCGCCTTACTACGAGCAGTACTTC. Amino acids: CASSYAGPPYYEQYF.

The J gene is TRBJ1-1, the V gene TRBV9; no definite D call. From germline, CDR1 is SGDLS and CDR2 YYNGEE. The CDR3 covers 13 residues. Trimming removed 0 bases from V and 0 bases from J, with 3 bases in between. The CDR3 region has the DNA TGTGCCAGCAGCGTAGAACTGAACACTGAAGCTTTCTTT. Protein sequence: CASSVELNTEAFF. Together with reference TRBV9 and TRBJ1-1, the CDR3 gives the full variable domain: DSGVTQTPKHLITATGQRVTLRCSPRSGDLSVYWYQQSLDQGLQFLIQYYNGEERAKGNILERFSAQQFPDLHSELNLSSLELGDSALYFCASSVELNTEAFFGQGTRLTVV.

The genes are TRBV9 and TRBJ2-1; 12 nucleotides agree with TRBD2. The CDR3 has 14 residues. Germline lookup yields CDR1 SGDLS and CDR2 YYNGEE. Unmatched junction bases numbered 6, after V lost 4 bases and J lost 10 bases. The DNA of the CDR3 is TGTGCCAGCAGCTCGACTAGCGGGGGTTTCGAGCAGTTCTTC. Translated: CASSSTSGGFEQFF.

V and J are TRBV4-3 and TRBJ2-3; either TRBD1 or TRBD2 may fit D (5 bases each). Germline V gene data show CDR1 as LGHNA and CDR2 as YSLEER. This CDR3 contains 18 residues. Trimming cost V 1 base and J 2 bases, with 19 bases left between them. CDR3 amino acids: CASSQGGPKRGLTDTQYF. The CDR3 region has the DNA TGCGCCAGCAGCCAAGGGGGCCCTAAGAGGGGCCTCACAGATACGCAGTATTTT.

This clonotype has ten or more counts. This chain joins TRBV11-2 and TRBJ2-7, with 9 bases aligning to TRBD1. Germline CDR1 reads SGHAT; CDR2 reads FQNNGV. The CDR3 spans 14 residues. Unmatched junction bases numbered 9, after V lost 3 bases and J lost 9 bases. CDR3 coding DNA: TGTGCCAGCAGCTTGGAAGGGACAGGGCTCCGGCAGTACGTC. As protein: CASSLEGTGLRQYV.

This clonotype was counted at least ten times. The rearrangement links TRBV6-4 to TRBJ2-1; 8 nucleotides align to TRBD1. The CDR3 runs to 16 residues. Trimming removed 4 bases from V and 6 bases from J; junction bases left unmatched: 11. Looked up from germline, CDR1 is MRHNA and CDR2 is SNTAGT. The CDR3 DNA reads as TGTGCCAGCAGTGCCGAGGCGGACAGGGTATCCAATGAGCAGTTCTTC. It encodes CASSAEADRVSNEQFF.

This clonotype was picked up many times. The CDR3 region has the DNA TGTGCCAGCAGTTTTATGGGCGGAAACACAGATACGCAGTATTTT. Its translation is CASSFMGGNTDTQYF. The chain links TRBV28 to TRBJ2-3; D remains ambiguous. This CDR3 is 15 amino acids long. Germline V gives CDR1 MDHEN, CDR2 SYDVKM. Trimming shortened V by 3 bases and J by 2 bases, and 12 bases separated the two germline ends.